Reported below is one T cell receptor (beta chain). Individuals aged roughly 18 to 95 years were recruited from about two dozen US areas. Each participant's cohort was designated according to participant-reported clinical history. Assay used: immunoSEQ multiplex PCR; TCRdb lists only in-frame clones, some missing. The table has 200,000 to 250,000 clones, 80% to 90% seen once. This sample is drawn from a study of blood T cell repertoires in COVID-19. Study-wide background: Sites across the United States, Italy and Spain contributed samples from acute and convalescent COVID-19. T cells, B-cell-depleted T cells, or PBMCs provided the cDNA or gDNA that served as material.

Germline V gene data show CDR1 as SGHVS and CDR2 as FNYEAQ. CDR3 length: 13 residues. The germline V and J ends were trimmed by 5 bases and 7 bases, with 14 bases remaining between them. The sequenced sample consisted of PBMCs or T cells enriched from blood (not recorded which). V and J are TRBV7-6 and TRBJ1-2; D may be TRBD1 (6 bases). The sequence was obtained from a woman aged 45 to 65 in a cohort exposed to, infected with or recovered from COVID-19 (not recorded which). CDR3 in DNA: TGTGCCAGCAGCCGAGGGGGGGGCTTTGGCTACACCTTC. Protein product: CASSRGGGFGYTF. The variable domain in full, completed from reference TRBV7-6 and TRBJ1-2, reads GAGVSQSPRYKVTKRGQDVALRCDPISGHVSLYWYRQALGQGPEFLTYFNYEAQQDKSGLPNDRFSAERPEGSISTLTIQRTEQRDSAMYRCASSRGGGFGYTFGSGTRLTVV.